This T cell receptor beta chain was recorded in a study of vaccination and CD4 T cells after COVID-19. Study overall: Across the group, participants received two doses of either BNT162b2 or mRNA-1273 vaccine. Taking of post-vaccine samples occurred a median about 70 days after dose two (range 14 to 241). A CEFX pool, an HIV-1 Nef pool, or else no peptide went into the control cultures.

V shed 5 bases, J shed 6 bases, and the junction held 8 bases outside the gene matches. This CDR3 comprises 15 residues. Germline lookup yields CDR1 SGHVS and CDR2 FQNEAQ. Described treatment: roughly 10-day PBMC culture with coronavirus spike peptide pools or control peptides (ViraFEST assay). After expanding antigen-specific T cells with peptide pools, ViraFEST sequenced their TCRs. This clonotype rates as medium-sized. Its antigen remains unidentified. The Oncomine TCR Beta short-read assay was applied to DNA of cultured CD4+ T cells. TCRdb independently ran MiXCR on the PCR reads; one entry per CDR3 protein. The sample shows fewer than 10,000 distinct CDR3 sequences, more than 20% of them seen only once.

This chain joins TRBV7-8 and TRBJ1-1; TRBD1 agrees at 11 bases. This TCR came from a human donor with COVID-19. Source material: cultured CD4+ T cells from blood. CDR3 nucleotide sequence: TGTGCCAGCAGCCTACGGACAGGGGGCGCGGCTGAAGCTTTCTTT. This sequence encodes CASSLRTGGAAEAFF.